What follows are 20 T cell receptor beta chains derived from one specimen sequenced in a study of read filtering for tumor transcriptome and immune sequencing. Molecular barcoded adaptors covering alpha/delta and beta/gamma chains were used on roughly 400 ng RNA. In TCRdb, the reads were re-called with MiXCR into one record per CDR3 protein. The data contain approximately 90,000 distinct CDR3 sequences, roughly an eighth of them singletons. The specimen was a population of CD138-negative cells sorted from bone marrow. The receptors stem from a donor aged 40 or older with multiple myeloma.

A remark on this clonotype: Possible read error: a much larger clone is one base away. The chain recombines TRBV19 with TRBJ2-7; D remains unclear. Trimming took off 6 bases at V and 6 bases at J, with 15 bases between the two ends. CDR1 and CDR2 from the germline V gene are LNHDA and SQIVND (reference sequence). This CDR3 has 13 amino acids. CDR3 coding DNA: TGTGCCAGTAGCTCTTGGCCTGACGTCGAGCAGTACTTC. This encodes CASSSWPDVEQYF. The full variable domain, its missing parts supplied by reference TRBV19 and TRBJ2-7, is DGGITQSPKYLFRKEGQNVTLSCEQNLNHDAMYWYRQDPGQGLRLIYYSQIVNDFQKGDIAEGYSVSREKKESFPLTVTSAQKNPTAFYLCASSSWPDVEQYFGPGTRLTVT.

In this sample, this clonotype turned up many times. The chain uses TRBV7-2 and TRBJ2-3; D might be TRBD1 or TRBD2, each matching 5 bases. This CDR3 is 15 amino acids long. Germline CDR1 SGHTA, CDR2 FQGNSA. The germline V and J ends were trimmed by 2 bases and 1 base, with 10 bases remaining between them. CDR3 in amino acids: CASSLMGERTDTQYF. CDR3 nucleotide sequence: TGTGCCAGCAGCTTAATGGGGGAGCGCACAGATACGCAGTATTTT.

Points on this clonotype: A read error is possible here, since a much larger clone lies one base away. The chain employs TRBV6-5 and TRBJ2-5, with 7 bases lining up with TRBD2. The CDR3 is 15 residues long. V shed 6 bases, J shed 0 bases, and the junction held 7 bases outside the gene matches. Germline V lookup: CDR1 MNHEY, CDR2 SVGAGI. The CDR3 DNA is TGTGCCAGCAGCCGGGGGGACTACTACCAAGAGACCCAGTACTTC. Protein product: CASSRGDYYQETQYF.

This clonotype was counted ten times or more. V is TRBV29-1 and J is TRBJ2-5; perhaps D is TRBD1 or TRBD2 (5 bases each). The V end lost 5 bases, the J end lost 0 bases, and 13 bases lay between the germline ends. This CDR3 comprises 14 residues. Per germline, CDR1 SQVTM and CDR2 ANQGSEA. CDR3 region: CSVTGTVYQETQYF. In DNA, the CDR3 is TGCAGCGTTACCGGGACGGTGTACCAAGAGACCCAGTACTTC.

This clonotype was seen ten or more times. This chain uses TRBV20-1 with TRBJ2-1; 7 nucleotides match TRBD2. With V trimmed by 3 bases and J by 2 bases, 10 bases remained unmatched. CDR3 size: 16 residues. Germline V lookup: CDR1 DFQATT, CDR2 SNEGSKA (reference sequence). The CDR3 sequence: CSARGEGIRAYNEQFF. The CDR3 nucleotides are TGCAGTGCTAGGGGGGAGGGGATTCGTGCCTACAATGAGCAGTTCTTC.

Note on this clonotype: With a much larger clone just one base away, this may be a read error. The J gene is TRBJ1-1, the V gene TRBV10-3; 10 bases are a match to TRBD1. Germline V gene sequence: CDR1 ENHRY, CDR2 SYGVKD. J gave up 4 bases and V 7 bases, and 6 bases lay outside the gene matches. This CDR3 contains 14 residues. In DNA form, the CDR3 reads TGTGCCATCAACGCGGGACAGGGGACCACTGAAGCTTTCTTT. As protein: CAINAGQGTTEAFF.

This clonotype was picked up many times. V gene TRBV29-1 combines with J gene TRBJ1-1; D remains unclear. CDR1 SQVTM and CDR2 ANQGSEA come from the germline V gene. This CDR3 is built from 12 residues. Trimming left V 4 bases short and J 7 bases short, with 13 bases between. This chain's CDR3 is CSVGPGKGEAFF. The CDR3 DNA reads TGCAGCGTTGGGCCAGGCAAAGGTGAAGCTTTCTTT. Combining the CDR3 with reference TRBV29-1 and TRBJ1-1 gives the whole variable domain SAVISQKPSRDICQRGTSLTIQCQVDSQVTMMFWYRQQPGQSLTLIATANQGSEATYESGFVIDKFPISRPNLTFSTLTVSNMSPEDSSIYLCSVGPGKGEAFFGQGTRLTVV.

This clonotype was picked up many times. CDR3 sequence reads: CASSLGLHNEQFF. The CDR3 nucleotides read TGTGCCAGCAGCTTAGGCCTGCACAATGAGCAGTTCTTC. The J gene is TRBJ2-1, the V gene TRBV11-2; D ambiguous. CDR3 length: 13 residues. The ends were cut back, 1 base at V and 5 bases at J, with 6 bases in the middle. The V gene's germline CDR1 is SGHAT and CDR2 FQNNGV. The full variable domain, completed using reference TRBV11-2 and TRBJ2-1, is EAGVAQSPRYKIIEKRQSVAFWCNPISGHATLYWYQQILGQGPKLLIQFQNNGVVDDSQLPKDRFSAERLKGVDSTLKIQPAKLEDSAVYLCASSLGLHNEQFFGPGTRLTVL.

As to this clonotype: In this CDR3 the conserved last residue, phenylalanine or tryptophan, is missing, so a read error is likely. The rearrangement uses TRBV18 and TRBJ1-1; D might be TRBD1 (5 bases). The length of the CDR3 is 15 residues. In germline, CDR1 is KGHSH, CDR2 LQKENI. Trimming pared 3 bases from V and 0 bases from J, leaving 11 bases between. The CDR3 loop is CASSPRGGMNTEAFL. The CDR3 nucleotides read TGTGCCAGCTCACCGCGGGGGGGAATGAACACTGAAGCTTTCCTT.

This clonotype was seen ten or more times. The CDR3 here is CATSDQSQAYGYTF. The CDR3 coding sequence is TGTGCCACCAGTGACCAGTCCCAGGCCTATGGCTACACCTTC. V is TRBV24-1 and J is TRBJ1-2; D not certain. Germline V gives CDR1 KGHDR, CDR2 SFDVKD. Trimming removed 4 bases from V and 4 bases from J, with 12 bases in between. CDR3 length: 14 residues.

A remark on this clonotype: The CDR3 does not end in the conserved phenylalanine or tryptophan, so this is likely a read error. The chain carries TRBV20-1 and TRBJ2-3; 7 nucleotides line up with TRBD2. J was trimmed by 0 bases and V by 3 bases; bases with no gene match: 9. The germline gives CDR1 DFQATT, CDR2 SNEGSKA (reference sequence). This CDR3 contains 16 residues. The CDR3 sequence: CSASDEGSGSTDTQYY. CDR3 nucleotide sequence: TGCAGTGCTAGTGATGAAGGTAGCGGGAGCACAGATACGCAGTATTAT.

A few counts support this clonotype. With a much larger clone just one base away, this may be a read error. CDR3 DNA: TGCGCCAGCAGTGGGGGTGGACAGCCAACTAATGAAAAACTGCTTTTT. Protein: CASSGGGQPTNEKLLF. The chain carries TRBV10-2 and TRBJ1-4; D perhaps matches TRBD1 (6 bases). This CDR3 spans 16 amino acids. The germline V gene has CDR1 WSHSY and CDR2 SAAADI.

V usage is TRBV2 and J usage is TRBJ2-2, with TRBD2 as a possible D gene (7 bases). Germline-derived CDR1 and CDR2 are SNHLY and FYNNEI. Trimming cost V 7 bases and J 6 bases, with 15 bases left between them. The CDR3 has 14 residues. The CDR3 spells CASKRRGPSGELFF. The CDR3 region has the DNA TGTGCCAGCAAGAGGCGGGGGCCTTCCGGGGAGCTGTTTTTT.

This clonotype was seen at least ten times. J is TRBJ2-7 and V is TRBV29-1; 12 bases are shared with TRBD2. The length of the CDR3 is 13 residues. Germline values: CDR1 SQVTM, CDR2 ANQGSEA. The trim removed 7 bases at V and 7 bases at J, leaving 8 bases unmatched. Here the CDR3 DNA reads TGCAGCGCTCTAGCGGGAGGGCCGTCAGAGCAGTACTTC. Protein: CSALAGGPSEQYF.

This clonotype was counted many times. This sequence joins TRBV29-1 and TRBJ2-7, with D unresolved. Trimming took 1 base from V and 0 from J, leaving 22 bases between them. Germline V gene lookup returns CDR1 SQVTM and CDR2 ANQGSEA. This CDR3 is 18 amino acids long. CDR3 DNA sequence: TGCAGCGTTGAAGTGACGGGTTTACCGGGTTTCAGCTCCTACGAGCAGTACTTC. Its protein product is CSVEVTGLPGFSSYEQYF.

This clonotype was recorded many times. The chain recombines TRBV5-1 with TRBJ2-7; D may be TRBD2 (5 bases). This CDR3 spans 14 amino acids. The germline V and J ends were trimmed by 1 base and 1 base, with 9 bases remaining between them. The germline V gene encodes CDR1 SGHRS and CDR2 YFSETQ. CDR3 sequence reads: CASSLTGLSYEQYF. The CDR3 DNA is TGCGCCAGCAGCTTGACCGGACTTTCCTACGAGCAGTACTTC.

Ten or more counts support this clonotype. The V call is TRBV5-1, the J call TRBJ2-3, with D perhaps given as TRBD1 or TRBD2 (5 bases each). The ends were cut back, 4 bases at V and 0 bases at J, with 15 bases in the middle. Germline V CDR1 and CDR2: SGHRS, YFSETQ. The CDR3 contains 16 residues. This CDR3 is CASSRGTSASTDTQYF. The CDR3 DNA is TGCGCCAGCAGCCGAGGGACCAGTGCTAGCACAGATACGCAGTATTTT.

This clonotype was seen repeatedly, ten times or more. The chain employs TRBV20-1 and TRBJ1-5, with 8 positions matching TRBD1. Looked up from germline, CDR1 is DFQATT and CDR2 is SNEGSKA (reference sequence). The CDR3 contains 13 residues. Trimming at V came to 1 base and at J to 7 bases, leaving 3 bases not matched to a gene. As DNA, the CDR3 is TGCAGTGCTAGAGCAGGGGGCGGACAGCCCCAGCATTTT. Translation gives CSARAGGGQPQHF.

This clonotype appeared many times. The CDR3, as DNA: TGTGCCAGCAGCCCCGGGGCGGCGAACACTGAAGCTTTCTTT. It translates to CASSPGAANTEAFF. This sequence joins TRBV2 and TRBJ1-1; D perhaps matches TRBD1 (5 bases). Trimming stripped 6 bases from V and 1 base from J, with 12 bases between. The CDR3 is 14 amino acids. Germline V gene lookup returns CDR1 SNHLY and CDR2 FYNNEI.

This clonotype has at least ten counts. The CDR3 sequence: CASRDSKNIQYF. The CDR3 region has the DNA TGTGCCAGCAGGGACAGCAAAAACATTCAGTACTTC. The chain employs TRBV28 and TRBJ2-4, with D possibly being TRBD1 (6 bases). The CDR3 spans 12 residues. The V gene's germline CDR1 is MDHEN and CDR2 SYDVKM. The V and J ends lost 6 bases and 3 bases respectively, with 6 bases between them.